These 21 T cell receptor beta chains were sequenced from one sample in a study of cytomegalovirus exposure and HLA in healthy donors. The study ran its PCR with 60 Vbeta and 13 Jbeta primers. Assay used: immunoSEQ multiplex PCR; TCRdb lists only in-frame clones, some missing. The data show roughly 50,000 clones, and the top ten clones hold 20% to 30%. The source material was PBMCs. These receptors were taken from a middle-aged man in good health and CMV-seropositive.

The CDR3 region is CAWSSYPLNTGELFF. In DNA form, the CDR3 reads TGTGCCTGGAGTTCATACCCACTCAACACCGGGGAGCTGTTTTTT. V usage is TRBV30 and J usage is TRBJ2-2; D is unresolved. Germline V gene lookup returns CDR1 GTSNPN and CDR2 SVGIG (reference sequence). This CDR3 has 15 residues. V was pared by 2 bases and J by 2 bases, with 12 bases between.

The chain employs TRBV5-8 and TRBJ1-2; no firm D call. With 0 bases removed from V and 7 bases from J, the gap between germline ends came to 7 bases. The length of the CDR3 is 12 residues. CDR1 and CDR2 from the germline V gene are SGHTS and YDEGEE. The CDR3 here is CASSLAPSGYTF. The CDR3 nucleotides read TGTGCCAGCAGCTTGGCCCCCTCTGGCTACACCTTC.

The CDR3 spells CAWSGAGGQETQYF. The CDR3 bases are TGTGCCTGGAGTGGGGCAGGGGGGCAAGAGACCCAGTACTTC. The J gene is TRBJ2-5, the V gene TRBV30, with D possibly matching TRBD1 (7 bases). Germline V gene lookup returns CDR1 GTSNPN and CDR2 SVGIG (reference sequence). The CDR3 sequence is 14 residues long. V was pared by 1 base and J by 2 bases, with 11 bases between.

The CDR3 sequence: CASRSSGRTNEQFF. CDR3 coding DNA: TGTGCCAGCCGATCTAGCGGGAGGACCAATGAGCAGTTCTTC. The chain joins TRBV11-2 to TRBJ2-1, with 11 bases matching TRBD2. This CDR3 region has 14 residues. Trimming at V came to 8 bases and at J to 6 bases, leaving 6 bases not matched to a gene. Germline CDR1 SGHAT, CDR2 FQNNGV.

The chain joins TRBV7-3 to TRBJ2-3; D is perhaps TRBD1 (6 bases). The germline V and J ends were trimmed by 8 bases and 6 bases, with 15 bases remaining between them. The CDR3 is 13 amino acids. Germline loops: CDR1 SGHTA, CDR2 FQGTGA. The CDR3 sequence is CASSTQGMDTQYF. CDR3 DNA: TGTGCCAGCTCCACTCAGGGGATGGATACGCAGTATTTT.

The CDR3 DNA sequence: TGTGCCATCAGCGGGGACAGGCGGGAGATTGGCTACACCTTC. It translates to CAISGDRREIGYTF. The V and J genes are TRBV10-3 and TRBJ1-2, with 8 bases matching TRBD1. J lost 7 bases, V lost 6 bases, and 10 bases had no gene match. Germline-derived CDR1 and CDR2 are ENHRY and SYGVKD. The CDR3 is made up of 14 amino acids.

V usage is TRBV9 and J usage is TRBJ2-7; TRBD2 agrees at 12 bases. This CDR3 is 14 amino acids long. After removal of 4 bases from V and 6 bases from J, the junction contained 5 bases not matched to a gene. In germline, CDR1 is SGDLS, CDR2 YYNGEE. The CDR3 DNA follows: TGTGCCAGCAGCACCCTACTAGCGGGAGGCGAGCAGTACTTC. It is translated as CASSTLLAGGEQYF.

The chain has TRBV29-1 and TRBJ2-1; a weak D match, TRBD2 (6 bases). Germline values: CDR1 SQVTM, CDR2 ANQGSEA. CDR3 length: 14 residues. Trimming pared 4 bases from V and 4 bases from J, leaving 14 bases between. The CDR3 here is CSVGTGDFYNEQFF. The DNA for the CDR3 is TGCAGCGTTGGGACGGGGGATTTTTACAATGAGCAGTTCTTC.

The J gene is TRBJ1-1, the V gene TRBV5-1; tentative D call: TRBD1 (6 bases). This CDR3 contains 14 residues. Trimming cost V 0 bases and J 6 bases, with 12 bases left between them. CDR1 and CDR2 from the germline V gene are SGHRS and YFSETQ. CDR3 sequence reads: CASSLEGGASEAFF. The CDR3 DNA reads as TGCGCCAGCAGCTTGGAGGGGGGGGCATCTGAAGCTTTCTTT.

V usage is TRBV18 and J usage is TRBJ2-5; possibly TRBD1 for D (5 bases). Germline V gene data show CDR1 as KGHSH and CDR2 as LQKENI. The CDR3 loop spans 13 amino acids. Trimming took off 2 bases at V and 3 bases at J, with 7 bases between the two ends. DNA for the CDR3: TGTGCCAGCTCACCATTAGGGGAAGAGACCCAGTACTTC. Translated: CASSPLGEETQYF.

The chain has TRBV9 and TRBJ2-2; D not resolved. V was shortened by 2 bases and J by 4 bases, with 6 bases between the two germline ends. The CDR3 spans 13 residues. Germline CDR1 and CDR2: SGDLS and YYNGEE. CDR3 nucleotide sequence: TGTGCCAGCAGCGTGACGGGCACCGGGGAGCTGTTTTTT. Its protein is CASSVTGTGELFF.

The J gene is TRBJ2-5, the V gene TRBV19, with D possibly TRBD2 on 6 matching bases. CDR3 size: 14 residues. Germline V lookup: CDR1 LNHDA, CDR2 SQIVND (reference sequence). The V end was cut by 7 bases, the J end by 2 bases, with 14 bases between. The CDR3 sequence: CASTPLGGQETQYF. The CDR3 bases are TGTGCCAGTACCCCCCTTGGGGGGCAAGAGACCCAGTACTTC.

The chain uses TRBV11-2 and TRBJ2-7, with TRBD1 matching 7 bases. V lost 3 bases and J lost 2; bases outside the gene matches: 1. CDR3 length: 13 amino acids. Looked up from germline, CDR1 is SGHAT and CDR2 is FQNNGV. The CDR3 region is CASSLGQTYEQYF. The CDR3 region has the DNA TGTGCCAGCAGCTTGGGACAGACCTACGAGCAGTACTTC.

This chain uses TRBV2 with TRBJ1-3, with D perhaps TRBD1 (5 bases). Deletions cut 7 bases from V and 4 bases from J, with 14 bases between. Germline CDR1 reads SNHLY; CDR2 reads FYNNEI. The CDR3 extends over 14 amino acids. CDR3 protein: CASKQGATGNTIYF. In DNA form, the CDR3 reads TGTGCCAGCAAGCAAGGGGCTACCGGAAACACCATATATTTT.

With regard to this clone: At one boundary the junction diverges from the germline segment, which might be a read error. The gene calls are TRBV30 and TRBJ2-5; the D is unclear. Germline V gene lookup returns CDR1 GTSNPN and CDR2 SVGIG (reference sequence). The CDR3 has 12 residues. The CDR3 nucleotides are TGTGCCTGGAGGTTGGTCCCCGAGATCCAGTACTTC. Amino acids: CAWRLVPEIQYF.

The chain carries TRBV19 and TRBJ2-1; 11 bases map to TRBD2. Germline CDR1 and CDR2: LNHDA and SQIVND (reference sequence). The CDR3 consists of 16 residues. J gave up 3 bases and V 3 bases, and 4 bases lay outside the gene matches. The CDR3 region is CASSIETSGVYNEQFF. The CDR3 nucleotides are TGTGCCAGTAGTATCGAGACTAGCGGGGTCTACAATGAGCAGTTCTTC.

The genes are TRBV2 and TRBJ2-7; maybe TRBD1 (5 bases). The CDR3 runs to 15 residues. The germline CDR1 and CDR2 sequences are SNHLY and FYNNEI. Between the trimmed V and J ends, which lost 6 bases and 0 bases, there was a span of 15 bases. The DNA for the CDR3 is TGTGCCAGCAGGGGTAACAGGTTGAGCTCCTACGAGCAGTACTTC. It encodes CASRGNRLSSYEQYF.

This chain uses TRBV7-9 with TRBJ2-5; possible D gene TRBD1, 6 bases. V dropped 3 bases and J dropped 0 bases, with 11 bases sitting between them. The CDR3 runs to 15 residues. Germline values: CDR1 SEHNR, CDR2 FQNEAQ (reference sequence). The CDR3 loop is CASSLSTGYQETQYF. CDR3 DNA: TGTGCCAGCAGCTTGTCCACAGGGTACCAAGAGACCCAGTACTTC.

The chain links TRBV19 to TRBJ1-5; the D gene is possibly TRBD1 (5 bases). CDR3 length: 15 residues. The germline V and J ends were trimmed by 5 bases and 7 bases, with 18 bases remaining between them. CDR1 is LNHDA and CDR2 is SQIVND in the germline V gene (reference sequence). The CDR3 sequence is CASSPGATVAQPQHF. CDR3 nucleotide sequence: TGTGCCAGTAGTCCTGGGGCGACAGTCGCCCAGCCCCAGCATTTT. The whole variable domain, remainder taken from reference TRBV19 and TRBJ1-5, is DGGITQSPKYLFRKEGQNVTLSCEQNLNHDAMYWYRQDPGQGLRLIYYSQIVNDFQKGDIAEGYSVSREKKESFPLTVTSAQKNPTAFYLCASSPGATVAQPQHFGDGTRLSIL.

This chain connects TRBV7-9 to TRBJ1-3, with a tentative D call TRBD1 (5 bases). The CDR3 consists of 16 residues. The germline gives CDR1 SEHNR, CDR2 FQNEAQ (reference sequence). V dropped 3 bases and J dropped 0 bases, with 12 bases sitting between them. The CDR3 region has the DNA TGTGCCAGCAGCTTTCAGGGTGTCAACTCTGGAAACACCATATATTTT. It yields the protein CASSFQGVNSGNTIYF. The whole variable domain, filled in from reference TRBV7-9 and TRBJ1-3, reads DTGVSQNPRHKITKRGQNVTFRCDPISEHNRLYWYRQTLGQGPEFLTYFQNEAQLEKSRLLSDRFSAERPKGSFSTLEIQRTEQGDSAMYLCASSFQGVNSGNTIYFGEGSWLTVV.

This chain connects TRBV5-1 to TRBJ2-7; D gene uncertain. This CDR3 has 11 amino acids. Trimming pared 5 bases from V and 1 base from J, leaving 4 bases between. Germline values: CDR1 SGHRS, CDR2 YFSETQ. This CDR3 reads CASRQSYEQYF. DNA for the CDR3: TGCGCCAGCAGGCAGTCCTACGAGCAGTACTTC. The full variable domain, with the rest looked up from reference TRBV5-1 and TRBJ2-7, is KAGVTQTPRYLIKTRGQQVTLSCSPISGHRSVSWYQQTPGQGLQFLFEYFSETQRNKGNFPGRFSGRQFSNSRSEMNVSTLELGDSALYLCASRQSYEQYFGPGTRLTVT.